These 29 T cell receptor beta chains came from one sample sequenced in a study of glioma-infiltrating T cells. TCR alpha and beta CDR3 regions were amplified from RNA using iRepertoire nested multiplex PCR. TCRdb passed the multiplex PCR reads through MiXCR, listing each CDR3 protein once. The data hold more than 300,000 distinct CDR3 sequences, with roughly two fifths observed a single time. The material sequenced was glioma tissue, nonneoplastic brain tissue, or PBMCs (not recorded which). Every receptor here comes from a human donor with low-grade glioma or glioblastoma, undergoing nonglioma brain surgery, or in good health (not recorded which).

The chain links TRBV3-1 to TRBJ2-7; D is ambiguous. Germline CDR1 is LGHDT and CDR2 is YNNKEL (reference sequence). V gave up 6 bases and J gave up 0 bases, with 9 bases separating them. The CDR3 loop spans 13 amino acids. The CDR3 region is CASRQQASYEQYF. CDR3 nucleotide sequence: TGTGCCAGCAGACAACAAGCCTCCTACGAGCAGTACTTC.

This clonotype was recorded a few times. J is TRBJ2-1 and V is TRBV11-2; no reliable D call. The CDR3 is 15 amino acids. Trimming pared 2 bases from V and 7 bases from J, leaving 15 bases between. Germline lookup yields CDR1 SGHAT and CDR2 FQNNGV. The CDR3, as DNA: TGTGCCAGCAGCTTATGGTCGGGCCAGACTAATGAGCAGTTCTTC. This codes for CASSLWSGQTNEQFF.

This clonotype was counted only a few times. The V and J genes are TRBV12-3 or TRBV12-4 and TRBJ1-2, with 7 bases identical to TRBD1. CDR3 length: 14 amino acids. Trimming removed 6 bases from V and 3 bases from J; junction bases left unmatched: 7. The CDR3 protein is CASRRDRVHYGYTF. The CDR3 DNA follows: TGTGCCAGCAGGCGAGACAGGGTACACTATGGCTACACCTTC.

This clonotype was counted only a few times. This chain uses TRBV20-1 with TRBJ1-5; 7 bases are shared with TRBD1. Trimming cost V 3 bases and J 6 bases; bases outside gene matches: 8. The CDR3 contains 14 residues. In germline, CDR1 is DFQATT, CDR2 SNEGSKA (reference sequence). CDR3 region: CSASQGVESQPQHF. The CDR3 DNA follows: TGCAGTGCTAGTCAGGGGGTTGAGAGTCAGCCCCAGCATTTT.

This clonotype has ten or more counts. The V gene is TRBV15, the J gene TRBJ2-1; 9 bases match TRBD2. The CDR3 extends over 16 amino acids. J was trimmed by 8 bases and V by 4 bases; bases with no gene match: 12. Germline CDR1 reads LNHNV; CDR2 reads YYDKDF (reference sequence). The CDR3 DNA reads as TGTGCCACCAGCAAAGAAGGTGTAGCGGGAGACCATGAGCAGTTCTTC. Amino acid sequence: CATSKEGVAGDHEQFF.

At least ten counts were recorded for this clonotype. The chain combines TRBV6-1 with TRBJ1-5; D might be TRBD1 (6 bases). The V and J ends lost 10 bases and 4 bases respectively, with 14 bases between them. The CDR3 is made up of 13 amino acids. CDR1 MNHNS and CDR2 SASEGT come from the germline V gene. In DNA, the CDR3 is TGTGCCACCGCGACAGGCCTGAATCAGCCCCAGCATTTT. Protein: CATATGLNQPQHF.

This clonotype was counted between two and nine times. CDR3: CASSESSPVDTQYF. For the CDR3, the DNA is TGCGCCAGCAGTGAGTCGTCCCCGGTTGATACGCAGTATTTT. The chain combines TRBV10-2 with TRBJ2-3; D unclear. Trimming cost V 0 bases and J 6 bases, with 10 bases left between them. The length of the CDR3 is 14 residues. Germline lookup yields CDR1 WSHSY and CDR2 SAAADI.

This clonotype was seen many times. This chain joins TRBV4-1 and TRBJ2-3; D not resolved. The germline gives CDR1 MGHRA, CDR2 YSYEKL. The length of the CDR3 is 13 residues. V dropped 0 bases and J dropped 4 bases, with 5 bases sitting between them. CDR3 region: CASSQDRSDTQYF. The CDR3 DNA reads as TGCGCCAGCAGCCAAGATAGGTCAGATACGCAGTATTTT.

The chain uses TRBV6-6 and TRBJ2-7; 11 bases map to TRBD2. Per the germline V gene, CDR1 is MNHNY and CDR2 is SVGAGI (reference sequence). V lost 5 bases, J lost 4 bases, and 7 bases stayed unmatched. The CDR3 is 15 amino acids. The CDR3 sequence is CASSDRLAGPYEQYF. CDR3 sequence (DNA): TGTGCCAGCAGTGACAGACTAGCGGGGCCGTACGAGCAGTACTTC.

This clonotype has ten or more counts. This chain joins TRBV6-2 or TRBV6-3 and TRBJ2-3, with D perhaps TRBD1 (5 bases). Per germline, CDR1 MNHEY and CDR2 SVGEGT. The CDR3 runs 14 residues. With 7 bases removed from V and 2 bases from J, the gap between germline ends came to 13 bases. This chain's CDR3 is CASNTREFTDTQYF. In DNA form, the CDR3 reads TGTGCCAGCAATACCAGGGAATTCACAGATACGCAGTATTTT.

V and J are TRBV7-2 and TRBJ2-7; tentatively, D is TRBD2 (5 bases). CDR3 length: 15 amino acids. Trimming took 5 bases from V and 2 from J, leaving 16 bases between them. Germline CDR1 is SGHTA and CDR2 is FQGNSA. The CDR3 bases are TGTGCCAGCAGCCCAGCTTGGACTGTAGCCTACGAGCAGTACTTC. As protein: CASSPAWTVAYEQYF. Drawing the rest from reference TRBV7-2 and TRBJ2-7, the complete variable domain is GAGVSQSPSNKVTEKGKDVELRCDPISGHTALYWYRQSLGQGLEFLIYFQGNSAPDKSGLPSDRFSAERTGGSVSTLTIQRTQQEDSAVYLCASSPAWTVAYEQYFGPGTRLTVT.

The chain is built from TRBV4-3 and TRBJ1-6; D is unclear. Germline values: CDR1 LGHNA, CDR2 YSLEER. The CDR3 consists of 15 residues. Trimming cost V 0 bases and J 7 bases, with 10 bases left between them. CDR3 sequence reads: CASSQDRQLNSPLHF. The CDR3 coding sequence is TGCGCCAGCAGCCAAGATCGGCAGCTAAATTCACCCCTCCACTTT.

V and J are TRBV28 and TRBJ2-7; D possibly corresponds to TRBD2 (6 bases). Trimming took off 3 bases at V and 0 bases at J, with 12 bases between the two ends. Germline assignment: CDR1 MDHEN and CDR2 SYDVKM. The CDR3 is 15 residues long. CDR3 DNA: TGTGCCAGCAGTTTTTCGGGACTCCCCTCCTACGAGCAGTACTTC. Translating it yields CASSFSGLPSYEQYF.

This clonotype was found many times. The chain combines TRBV27 with TRBJ2-7; TRBD1 aligns across 9 bases. Germline CDR1 MNHEY, CDR2 SMNVEV (reference sequence). CDR3 length equals 15 residues. Trimming took 6 bases from V and 5 from J; bases not matched to a gene: 11. The chain's CDR3 is CASRDTPGQGNEQYF. CDR3 DNA sequence: TGTGCCAGCAGAGACACCCCGGGACAGGGCAACGAGCAGTACTTC.

Remarks on this clonotype: A clone one base away is much larger, so this may be a read error. The CDR3 DNA sequence: TGTGCCAGCTCACCTAATTCGAAAACTGAAGCTTTCTTT. Protein sequence: CASSPNSKTEAFF. This chain connects TRBV18 to TRBJ1-1; D uncertain. The V gene lost 3 bases and the J gene lost 5 bases, with 10 bases spanning the gap. The CDR3 length is 13 residues. CDR1 is KGHSH, CDR2 LQKENI, per germline.

The chain joins TRBV3-1 to TRBJ1-1; no reliable D call. Germline loops: CDR1 LGHDT, CDR2 YNNKEL (reference sequence). Trimming pared 5 bases from V and 4 bases from J, leaving 14 bases between. The CDR3 runs 14 residues. This CDR3 reads CASSSPTPGTEAFF. CDR3 bases: TGTGCCAGCAGCTCTCCGACCCCGGGCACTGAAGCTTTCTTT.

The chain carries TRBV11-2 and TRBJ2-1; D possibly uses TRBD1 or TRBD2 (5 bases each). The V gene lost 5 bases and the J gene lost 8 bases, with 16 bases spanning the gap. This CDR3 has 14 residues. Germline CDR1 is SGHAT and CDR2 is FQNNGV. The chain's CDR3 is CASSPGTPIYEQFF. CDR3 DNA: TGTGCCAGCAGCCCGGGGACCCCAATTTATGAGCAGTTCTTC. The whole variable domain, remainder taken from reference TRBV11-2 and TRBJ2-1, is EAGVAQSPRYKIIEKRQSVAFWCNPISGHATLYWYQQILGQGPKLLIQFQNNGVVDDSQLPKDRFSAERLKGVDSTLKIQPAKLEDSAVYLCASSPGTPIYEQFFGPGTRLTVL.

V is TRBV4-3 and J is TRBJ2-3; 9 bases match TRBD2. Germline CDR1 and CDR2: LGHNA and YSLEER. V trimming: 0 bases; J trimming: 4 bases; junction bases outside the gene matches: 5. CDR3 size: 16 residues. The CDR3 DNA reads TGCGCCAGCAGCCAAGATCTTGCGGGAGGGCCAGATACGCAGTATTTT. This encodes CASSQDLAGGPDTQYF.

On this clonotype itself: A read error is possible here, since a much larger clone lies one base away. This sequence joins TRBV5-6 and TRBJ2-7; D may be TRBD1 or TRBD2 (6 bases each). V gave up 3 bases and J gave up 0 bases, with 10 bases separating them. From germline, CDR1 is SGHDT and CDR2 YYEEEE. CDR3 length: 14 amino acids. The CDR3 protein is CASSWGDTSYEQYF. Here the CDR3 DNA reads TGTGCCAGCAGCTGGGGGGACACCTCCTACGAGCAGTACTTC.

V usage is TRBV19 and J usage is TRBJ2-6, with TRBD1 identical over 8 bases. Losses at the gene ends were 4 bases for V and 3 bases for J; bases not matched to a gene: 8. CDR3 size: 17 residues. The germline V gene encodes CDR1 LNHDA and CDR2 SQIVND (reference sequence). The CDR3 bases are TGTGCCAGTAGTAGTGGACAGGGTAGGGATGGGGCCAACGTCCTGACTTTC. As protein: CASSSGQGRDGANVLTF.

This clonotype was found many times. The rearrangement joins TRBV6-2 or TRBV6-3 to TRBJ1-5; 8 bases map to TRBD1. The CDR3 extends over 16 amino acids. Trimming took 5 bases from V and 0 from J; bases not matched to a gene: 6. Germline V gene sequence: CDR1 MNHEY, CDR2 SVGEGT. The CDR3 sequence is CASSTIRGPSNQPQHF. The DNA for the CDR3 is TGTGCCAGCAGTACAATCAGGGGGCCTAGCAATCAGCCCCAGCATTTT.

This clonotype was recorded many times. The genes are TRBV15 and TRBJ1-2; perhaps TRBD1 as D (5 bases). Trimming took 0 bases from V and 8 from J, leaving 13 bases between them. Germline CDR1 is LNHNV and CDR2 is YYDKDF (reference sequence). The CDR3 runs 14 residues. CDR3 nucleotide sequence: TGTGCCACCAGCAGAGATCGGGGCGCGGGGGGCTACACCTTC. Its protein product is CATSRDRGAGGYTF.

With respect to this clonotype: A much larger clone lies one base from this, so it may be a read error. The chain carries TRBV7-2 and TRBJ2-3, with D unresolved. Germline CDR1 and CDR2: SGHTA and FQGNSA. This CDR3 region has 13 residues. The CDR3 DNA reads TGTGGCAGCAGCCTGGTAATGTCAGATACGCAGTATTTT. Translation: CGSSLVMSDTQYF.

Turning to this clonotype: This could be a read error, since a much larger clone is one nucleotide away. The chain combines TRBV6-4 with TRBJ2-1; no reliable D call. The assigned J gene may be wrong: the sequence end matches TRBJ2-5 better. This CDR3 comprises 15 residues. The V gene's germline CDR1 is MRHNA and CDR2 SNTAGT. Written as DNA, the CDR3 is TGTGCCAGCAGTTACTACCTGCGAGCCCAAGAGACCCAGTACTTC. Protein: CASSYYLRAQETQYF.

There are many counts of this clonotype. The J gene is TRBJ2-7, the V gene TRBV6-1; 12 bases are shared with TRBD2. Trimming took 5 bases from V and 2 from J; bases not matched to a gene: 7. The germline CDR1 and CDR2 sequences are MNHNS and SASEGT. This CDR3 has 16 amino acids. CDR3 in amino acids: CASSSPGLAGPYEQYF. The DNA of the CDR3 is TGTGCCAGCAGTTCCCCGGGACTAGCGGGCCCCTACGAGCAGTACTTC.

Remarks on this clonotype: This is likely a read error, given that the CDR3 carries no conserved phenylalanine or tryptophan at its end. The chain carries TRBV28 and TRBJ2-5; tentatively, D is TRBD1 or TRBD2 (5 bases each). The ends were cut back, 3 bases at V and 4 bases at J, with 12 bases in the middle. CDR1 and CDR2 (germline): MDHEN, SYDVKM. CDR3 length: 14 amino acids. Here the CDR3 DNA reads TGTGCCAGCAGTTTGAGGGGTAATGGAGAGACCCAGTACCTC. Translating gives CASSLRGNGETQYL.

This clonotype appeared many times. The chain uses TRBV7-2 and TRBJ2-3; 9 nucleotides align to TRBD1. The germline gives CDR1 SGHTA, CDR2 FQGNSA. The CDR3 contains 15 residues. V was pared by 5 bases and J by 5 bases, with 8 bases of the junction left unmatched. The CDR3: CASSQLTGGVDTQYF. In DNA form, the CDR3 reads TGTGCCAGCAGCCAGCTAACAGGGGGCGTAGATACGCAGTATTTT.

This clonotype was picked up a small number of times. The rearrangement links TRBV7-9 to TRBJ1-1, with D perhaps TRBD1 (5 bases). In germline, CDR1 is SEHNR, CDR2 FQNEAQ (reference sequence). The CDR3 loop spans 14 amino acids. V lost 2 bases to trimming and J lost 1 base, with 8 bases between them. This CDR3 reads CASSLMTANTEAFF. The CDR3 DNA reads as TGTGCCAGCAGCTTAATGACAGCGAACACTGAAGCTTTCTTT.

The rearrangement joins TRBV12-3 or TRBV12-4 to TRBJ2-7; D is unclear. This CDR3 spans 15 amino acids. V lost 7 bases and J lost 0, with 16 bases in between. CDR3 DNA sequence: TGTGCCAGCACCCTCGGCGGAGCCCTCTCCTACGAGCAGTACTTC. Translating it yields CASTLGGALSYEQYF.